A selection of T cell receptor beta chains follows, all from one sample in a study of PD-L1 blockade in urothelial cancer. The assay was immunoSEQ multiplex PCR, and TCRdb's table has in-frame clones only and misses some. This sample has more than 45,000 clones, with around 89% found just once. This material consisted of PBMCs, taken around atezolizumab (anti-PD-L1) treatment. Receptors originate from a man older than 75 with urothelial cancer. CDR3s include the opening cysteine and the closing phenylalanine or tryptophan. A D gene is named only where the DNA matches it firmly. Expanded clones are given a class, and other clones once, few, many or no size at all.

cdr3_nt	cdr3_aa	d_call	clone_size	v_call	j_call
TGTGCCTGGAATGGAGGGACAGGGAGGGAAAAACTGTTTTTT	CAWNGGTGREKLFF	TRBD1	.	TRBV30	TRBJ1-4
TGTGCCTGGAGTCAGGGGAGAGGCACTGAAGCTTTCTTT	CAWSQGRGTEAFF	.	.	TRBV30	TRBJ1-1
TGCGCCAGCAGCTTGGCACCTCCAAGCCGGGGGGTAGAAGAAAAACTGTTTTTT	CASSLAPPSRGVEEKLFF	.	.	TRBV5-1	TRBJ1-4
TGTGCCAGCAGTACCTCACAGGGGGGACTAGGGGAGCTGTTTTTT	CASSTSQGGLGELFF	.	.	TRBV2	TRBJ2-2
TGTGCCAGCAGCTTTTTCCGACAGGACACAGATACGCAGTATTTT	CASSFFRQDTDTQYF	.	once	TRBV7-6	TRBJ2-3
TGCGCCAGCAGCCAAGTCTTAAATACGCAGTATTTT	CASSQVLNTQYF	.	.	TRBV4-1	TRBJ2-3
TGCAGCGTGCGACAGGGGGCGTTGGGTCAGCCCCAGCATTTT	CSVRQGALGQPQHF	TRBD1	.	TRBV29-1	TRBJ1-5
TGTGCCAGCAGTTGGAGACTAGCGGGAGGGTTAAATGAGCAGTTCTTC	CASSWRLAGGLNEQFF	TRBD2	.	TRBV6-6	TRBJ2-1
TGTGCCAGCAGCTTAAATCAAGGGGCCAATGAGCAGTTCTTC	CASSLNQGANEQFF	.	.	TRBV7-9	TRBJ2-1
TGTGCCTCGAGGACTAGCGGGGGCTACGAGCAGTACTTC	CASRTSGGYEQYF	TRBD2	.	TRBV30	TRBJ2-7
TGTGCCAGCAGCCGGGGGGGTTCTGGGGCCAACGTCCTGACTTTC	CASSRGGSGANVLTF	TRBD2	few	TRBV11-2	TRBJ2-6
TGTGCCAGCCGGGACAGGGGGCGACTTGACTACACCTTC	CASRDRGRLDYTF	TRBD1	once	TRBV6-5	TRBJ1-2
TGTGCCAGCACCATCAGACTAGCGGACGCGTACGAGCAGTACTTC	CASTIRLADAYEQYF	TRBD2	.	TRBV11-2	TRBJ2-7
TGTGCCAGCAGTCGCGGGACAGCTTCCTACGAGCAGTACTTC	CASSRGTASYEQYF	.	once	TRBV6-5	TRBJ2-7
TGCGCCAGCAGCCCAAGAGGCGGGGGCTGGGGTGAAGCTTTCTTT	CASSPRGGGWGEAFF	.	once	TRBV5-1	TRBJ1-1
TGTGCCAGCAGCGTCATCAGTGGCACAGATACGCAGTATTTT	CASSVISGTDTQYF	.	.	TRBV9	TRBJ2-3
TGCGCCAGCAGCTTGGAACTACATCCCTCGGGGAAAGGTGAGCAGTACTTC	CASSLELHPSGKGEQYF	.	.	TRBV5-1	TRBJ2-7
TGCGCCAGCAGCCAAGATCTGGTGAACAGGGGTCTCTACGAGCAGTACTTC	CASSQDLVNRGLYEQYF	TRBD1	.	TRBV4-1	TRBJ2-7
TGCGCCAGAACTAGCTGGAGGGAGGCCTCATACGAGCAGTACTTC	CARTSWREASYEQYF	.	once	TRBV10-1	TRBJ2-7
TGCGCCAGCAGCTTGATGCTACTGGATGAGCAGTTCTTC	CASSLMLLDEQFF	.	.	TRBV5-1	TRBJ2-1
TGTGCCAGCAGCTTACGACAGGGTAATCAGCCCCAGCATTTT	CASSLRQGNQPQHF	TRBD1	once	TRBV5-5	TRBJ1-5
TGTGCCAGCTCAAGACAGGGGGCGAATTACGAGCAGTACTTC	CASSRQGANYEQYF	TRBD1	.	TRBV18	TRBJ2-7
TGTGCCAGCAGCTTAACAGAGAAGACCCAGTACTTC	CASSLTEKTQYF	.	.	TRBV7-9	TRBJ2-5
TGCAGCGTTGAATTGGGGGCGCTTGGGGGCTACACCTTC	CSVELGALGGYTF	.	.	TRBV29-1	TRBJ1-2